The rows below give T cell receptor beta chains drawn from one sample of a study of neoadjuvant anti-PD-1 for oral cavity cancer. Assay: immunoSEQ multiplex PCR; the TCRdb copy retains only in-frame clones and omits some. The sample has around 67,000 clones; 70% to 90% are singletons. This specimen was PBMCs, taken after nivolumab (anti-PD-1) treatment. These receptor sequences come from a person between 35 and 79 years old with oral cavity squamous cell carcinoma. Both conserved end residues are part of each CDR3. D genes are given only for firm matches. Not every row has a clone size; where given, it reads once, few, many or a size class.

abundance,j_gene,d_gene,v_gene,CDR3aa,CDR3nt
once,TRBJ2-1,TRBD2,TRBV9,CASSVDLTSGGLHNEQFF,TGTGCCAGCAGCGTCGACTTGACTAGCGGGGGGCTACACAATGAGCAGTTCTTC
-,TRBJ1-5,TRBD1,TRBV29-1,CSSGQGPDQPQHF,TGCAGCTCAGGACAGGGGCCAGATCAGCCCCAGCATTTT
-,TRBJ2-5,-,TRBV11-2,CASSSNREGKTQYF,TGTGCCAGCAGCTCAAACAGGGAGGGAAAGACCCAGTACTTC
-,TRBJ1-5,TRBD1,TRBV5-1,CASSLEGQGTQPQHF,TGCGCCAGCAGCTTGGAGGGACAGGGAACGCAGCCCCAGCATTTT
-,TRBJ2-2,TRBD1,TRBV5-1,CASSLGQGATGELFF,TGCGCCAGCAGCTTGGGACAGGGGGCGACCGGGGAGCTGTTTTTT
-,TRBJ1-5,-,TRBV19,CASSSHWGGAGQPQHF,TGTGCCAGTAGTTCCCACTGGGGGGGGGCAGGTCAGCCCCAGCATTTT
-,TRBJ2-2,TRBD1,TRBV11-2,CASSYGTANTGELFF,TGTGCCAGCAGCTACGGGACAGCTAACACCGGGGAGCTGTTTTTT
-,TRBJ2-2,-,TRBV6-5,CASSYSGANTGELFF,TGTGCCAGCAGTTACTCGGGCGCGAACACCGGGGAGCTGTTTTTT
-,TRBJ2-1,-,TRBV6-5,CVTGAGLSYNEQFF,TGTGTAACGGGGGCCGGACTCTCCTACAATGAGCAGTTCTTC
-,TRBJ2-5,TRBD2,TRBV6-5,CASSQGGTSAETQYF,TGTGCCAGCAGCCAGGGGGGGACTAGCGCAGAGACCCAGTACTTC
-,TRBJ2-2,-,TRBV4-1,CASSQDKWLTGELFF,TGCGCCAGCAGCCAAGACAAATGGCTCACCGGGGAGCTGTTTTTT
-,TRBJ2-5,-,TRBV11-2,CASSSSHPSQYF,TGTGCCAGCAGCTCGTCTCATCCATCCCAGTACTTC
-,TRBJ1-6,-,TRBV10-3,CAISEGSSYNSPLHF,TGTGCCATCAGTGAAGGGAGCTCCTATAATTCACCCCTCCACTTT
-,TRBJ1-2,-,TRBV7-8,CASSLSAGLRGYGYTF,TGTGCCAGCAGCTTATCGGCAGGGTTACGTGGCTATGGCTACACCTTC
-,TRBJ2-7,TRBD1,TRBV9,CASSLGTGDNYEQYF,TGTGCCAGCAGCCTTGGGACAGGCGATAACTACGAGCAGTACTTC
-,TRBJ1-1,TRBD1,TRBV27,CASSPQQGAITEAFF,TGTGCCAGCAGTCCCCAACAGGGGGCGATAACTGAAGCTTTCTTT